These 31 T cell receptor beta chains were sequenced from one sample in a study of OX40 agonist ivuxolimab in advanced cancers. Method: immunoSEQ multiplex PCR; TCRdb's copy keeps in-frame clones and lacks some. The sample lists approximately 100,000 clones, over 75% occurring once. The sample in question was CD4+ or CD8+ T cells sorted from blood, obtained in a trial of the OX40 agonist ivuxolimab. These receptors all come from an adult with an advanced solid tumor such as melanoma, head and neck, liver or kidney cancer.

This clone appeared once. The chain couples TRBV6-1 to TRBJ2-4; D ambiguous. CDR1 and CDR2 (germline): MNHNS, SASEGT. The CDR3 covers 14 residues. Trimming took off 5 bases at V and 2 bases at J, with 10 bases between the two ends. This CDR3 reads CASSSTYSKNIQYF. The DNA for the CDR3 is TGTGCCAGCAGTTCTACCTACTCCAAAAACATTCAGTACTTC.

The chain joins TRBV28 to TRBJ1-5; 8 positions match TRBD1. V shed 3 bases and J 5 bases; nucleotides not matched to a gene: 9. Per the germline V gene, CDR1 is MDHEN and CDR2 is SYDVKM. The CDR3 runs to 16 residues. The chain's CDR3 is CASSFPSTGAYQPQHF. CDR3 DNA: TGTGCCAGCAGTTTTCCATCGACAGGGGCCTATCAGCCCCAGCATTTT.

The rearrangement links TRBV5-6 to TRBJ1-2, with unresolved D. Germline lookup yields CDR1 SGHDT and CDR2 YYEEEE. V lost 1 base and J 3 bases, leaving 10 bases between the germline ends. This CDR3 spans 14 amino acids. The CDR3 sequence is CASSLRRVDYGYTF. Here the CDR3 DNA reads TGTGCCAGCAGCTTGCGACGAGTGGACTATGGCTACACCTTC.

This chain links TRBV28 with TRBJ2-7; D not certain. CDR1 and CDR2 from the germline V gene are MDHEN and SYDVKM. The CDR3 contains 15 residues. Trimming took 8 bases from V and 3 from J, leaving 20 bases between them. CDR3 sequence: CASRSADKKNYEQYF. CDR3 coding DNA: TGTGCCAGCCGATCGGCGGATAAAAAGAACTACGAGCAGTACTTC.

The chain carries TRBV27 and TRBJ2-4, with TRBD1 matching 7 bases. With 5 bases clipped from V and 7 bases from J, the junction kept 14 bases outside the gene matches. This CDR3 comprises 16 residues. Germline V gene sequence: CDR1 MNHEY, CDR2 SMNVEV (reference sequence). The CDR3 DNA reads TGTGCCAGCAGTCTACACGAGACAGGGATCGGGAACATTCAGTACTTC. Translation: CASSLHETGIGNIQYF.

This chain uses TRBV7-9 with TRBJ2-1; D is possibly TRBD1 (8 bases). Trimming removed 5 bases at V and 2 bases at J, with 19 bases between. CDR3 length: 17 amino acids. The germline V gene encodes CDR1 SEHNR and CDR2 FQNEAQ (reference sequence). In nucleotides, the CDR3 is TGTGCCAGCAGCCTCGAGACAGGGGAGGGAGCCTACAATGAGCAGTTCTTC. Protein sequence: CASSLETGEGAYNEQFF.

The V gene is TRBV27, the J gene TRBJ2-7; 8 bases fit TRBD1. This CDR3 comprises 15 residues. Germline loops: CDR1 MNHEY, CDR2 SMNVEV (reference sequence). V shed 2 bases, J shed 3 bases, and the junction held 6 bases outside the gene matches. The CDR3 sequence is CASSLTPDRDYEQYF. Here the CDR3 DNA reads TGTGCCAGCAGTTTAACTCCGGACAGGGACTACGAGCAGTACTTC.

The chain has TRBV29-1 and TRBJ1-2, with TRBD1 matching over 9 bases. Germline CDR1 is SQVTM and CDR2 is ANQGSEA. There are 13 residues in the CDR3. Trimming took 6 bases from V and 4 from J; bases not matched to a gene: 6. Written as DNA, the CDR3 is TGCAGCGTCCTGACAGGGGGTTTCTATGGCTACACCTTC. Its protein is CSVLTGGFYGYTF.

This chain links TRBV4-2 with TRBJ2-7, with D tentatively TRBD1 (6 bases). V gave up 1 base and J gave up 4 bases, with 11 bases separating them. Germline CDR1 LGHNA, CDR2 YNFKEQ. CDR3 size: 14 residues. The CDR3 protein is CASSQGGTSYEQYF. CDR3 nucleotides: TGTGCCAGCAGCCAAGGGGGGACATCTTACGAGCAGTACTTC.

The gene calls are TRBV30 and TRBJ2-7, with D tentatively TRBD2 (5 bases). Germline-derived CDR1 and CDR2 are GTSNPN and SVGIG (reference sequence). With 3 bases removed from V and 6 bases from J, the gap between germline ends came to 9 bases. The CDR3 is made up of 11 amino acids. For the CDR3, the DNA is TGTGCCTGGAGCCGAGGGCTCGAGCAGTACTTC. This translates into CAWSRGLEQYF. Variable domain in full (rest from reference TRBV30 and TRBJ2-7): SQTIHQWPATLVQPVGSPLSLECTVEGTSNPNLYWYRQAAGRGLQLLFYSVGIGQISSEVPQNLSASRPQDRQFILSSKKLLLSDSGFYLCAWSRGLEQYFGPGTRLTVT.

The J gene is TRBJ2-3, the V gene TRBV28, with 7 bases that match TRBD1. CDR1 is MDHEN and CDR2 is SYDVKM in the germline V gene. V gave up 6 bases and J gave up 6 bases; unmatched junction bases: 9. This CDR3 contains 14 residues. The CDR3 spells CASSPGQFIDTQYF. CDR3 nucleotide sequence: TGTGCCAGCAGCCCGGGACAGTTCATCGATACGCAGTATTTT.

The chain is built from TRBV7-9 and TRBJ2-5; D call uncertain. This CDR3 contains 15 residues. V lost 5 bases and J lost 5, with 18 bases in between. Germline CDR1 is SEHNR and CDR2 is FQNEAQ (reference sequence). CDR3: CASSPLWGIQETQYF. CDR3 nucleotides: TGTGCCAGCAGCCCGCTTTGGGGTATTCAGGAGACCCAGTACTTC.

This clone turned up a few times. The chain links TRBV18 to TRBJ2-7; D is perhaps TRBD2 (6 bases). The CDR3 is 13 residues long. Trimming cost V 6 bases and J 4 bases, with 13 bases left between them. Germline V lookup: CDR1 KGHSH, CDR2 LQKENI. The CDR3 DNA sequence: TGTGCCAGCTCTCCGGGACGGGGGTACGAGCAGTACTTC. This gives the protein CASSPGRGYEQYF.

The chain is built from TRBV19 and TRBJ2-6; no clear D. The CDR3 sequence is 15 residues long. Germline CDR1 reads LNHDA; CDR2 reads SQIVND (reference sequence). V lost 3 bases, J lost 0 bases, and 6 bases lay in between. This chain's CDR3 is CASSIGSSGANVLTF. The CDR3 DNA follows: TGTGCCAGTAGTATTGGGTCCTCTGGGGCCAACGTCCTGACTTTC.

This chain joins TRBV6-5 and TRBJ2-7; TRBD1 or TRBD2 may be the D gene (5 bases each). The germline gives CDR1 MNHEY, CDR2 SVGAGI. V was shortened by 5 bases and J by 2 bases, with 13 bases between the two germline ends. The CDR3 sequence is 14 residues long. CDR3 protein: CASSTRDRTYEQYF. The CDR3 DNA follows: TGTGCCAGCAGTACCCGGGACCGGACCTACGAGCAGTACTTC.

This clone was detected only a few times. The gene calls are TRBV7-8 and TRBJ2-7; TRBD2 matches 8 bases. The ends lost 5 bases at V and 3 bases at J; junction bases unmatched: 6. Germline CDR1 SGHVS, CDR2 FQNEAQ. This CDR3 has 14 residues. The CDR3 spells CASSPRTSFYEQYF. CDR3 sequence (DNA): TGTGCCAGCAGCCCACGGACTAGCTTCTACGAGCAGTACTTC. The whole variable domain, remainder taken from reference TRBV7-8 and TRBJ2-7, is GAGVSQSPRYKVAKRGQDVALRCDPISGHVSLFWYQQALGQGPEFLTYFQNEAQLDKSGLPSDRFFAERPEGSVSTLKIQRTQQEDSAVYLCASSPRTSFYEQYFGPGTRLTVT.

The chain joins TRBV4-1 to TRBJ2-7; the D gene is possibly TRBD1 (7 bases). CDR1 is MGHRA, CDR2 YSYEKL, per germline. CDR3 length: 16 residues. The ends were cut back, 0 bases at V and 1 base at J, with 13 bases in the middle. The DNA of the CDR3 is TGCGCCAGCAGCCAAGAAGGCCAGGGGGGTTCCTACGAGCAGTACTTC. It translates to CASSQEGQGGSYEQYF.

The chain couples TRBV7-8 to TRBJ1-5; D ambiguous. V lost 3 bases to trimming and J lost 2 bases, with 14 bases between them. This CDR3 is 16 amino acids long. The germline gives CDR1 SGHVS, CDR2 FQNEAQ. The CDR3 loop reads CASSFGLAGGNQPQHF. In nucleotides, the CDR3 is TGTGCCAGCAGCTTCGGACTGGCCGGCGGCAATCAGCCCCAGCATTTT.

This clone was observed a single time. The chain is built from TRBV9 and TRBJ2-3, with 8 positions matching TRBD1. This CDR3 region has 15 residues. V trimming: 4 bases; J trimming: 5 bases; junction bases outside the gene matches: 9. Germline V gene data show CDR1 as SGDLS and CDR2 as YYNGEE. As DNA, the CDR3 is TGTGCCAGCAGCCCAGCAGGGGGCGAGGGAGATACGCAGTATTTT. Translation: CASSPAGGEGDTQYF.

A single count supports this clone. The CDR3: CASTLRDYDVDRSGELFF. DNA for the CDR3: TGTGCCAGCACCCTTCGGGACTACGACGTCGACCGGTCTGGGGAGCTGTTTTTT. This chain connects TRBV2 to TRBJ2-2, with 7 bases lining up with TRBD2. The germline V gene encodes CDR1 SNHLY and CDR2 FYNNEI. The CDR3 has 18 residues. The V gene end was trimmed by 7 bases and the J gene end by 8 bases; junction bases not matched to a gene: 22.

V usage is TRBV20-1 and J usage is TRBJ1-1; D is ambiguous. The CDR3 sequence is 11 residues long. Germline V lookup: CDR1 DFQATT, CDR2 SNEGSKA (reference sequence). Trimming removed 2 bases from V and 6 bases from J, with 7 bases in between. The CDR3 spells CSARIGAEAFF. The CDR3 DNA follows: TGCAGTGCTAGAATCGGGGCTGAAGCTTTCTTT.

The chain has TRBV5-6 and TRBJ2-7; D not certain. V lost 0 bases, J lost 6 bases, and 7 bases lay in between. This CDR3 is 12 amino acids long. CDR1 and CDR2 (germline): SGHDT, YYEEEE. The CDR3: CASSLEEGEQYF. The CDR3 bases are TGTGCCAGCAGCTTGGAAGAAGGCGAGCAGTACTTC.

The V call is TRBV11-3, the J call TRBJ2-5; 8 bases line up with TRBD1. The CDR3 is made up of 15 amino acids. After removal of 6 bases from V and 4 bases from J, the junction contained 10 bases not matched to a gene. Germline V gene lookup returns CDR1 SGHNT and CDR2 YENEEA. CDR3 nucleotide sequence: TGTGCCAGCAGTCCACTCAGGGGGCCCCGAGAGACCCAGTACTTC. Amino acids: CASSPLRGPRETQYF.

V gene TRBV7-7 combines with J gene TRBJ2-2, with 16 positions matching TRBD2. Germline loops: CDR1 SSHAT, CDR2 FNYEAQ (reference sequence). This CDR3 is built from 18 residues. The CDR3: CAILLPGLAGGRPGELFF. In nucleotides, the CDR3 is TGTGCTATCTTACTCCCGGGACTAGCGGGAGGGCGACCCGGGGAGCTGTTTTTT.

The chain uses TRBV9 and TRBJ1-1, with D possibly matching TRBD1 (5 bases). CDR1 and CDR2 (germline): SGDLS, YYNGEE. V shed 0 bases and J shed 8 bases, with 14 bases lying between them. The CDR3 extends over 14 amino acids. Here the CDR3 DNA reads TGTGCCAGCAGCGTAGGGAGACAGCTGGAGGAAGCTTTCTTT. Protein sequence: CASSVGRQLEEAFF.

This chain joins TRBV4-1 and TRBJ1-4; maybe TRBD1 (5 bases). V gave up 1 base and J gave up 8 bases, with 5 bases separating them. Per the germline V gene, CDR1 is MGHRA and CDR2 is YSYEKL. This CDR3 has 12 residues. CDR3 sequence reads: CASSQGGEKLFF. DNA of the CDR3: TGCGCCAGCAGCCAAGGGGGGGAAAAACTGTTTTTT.

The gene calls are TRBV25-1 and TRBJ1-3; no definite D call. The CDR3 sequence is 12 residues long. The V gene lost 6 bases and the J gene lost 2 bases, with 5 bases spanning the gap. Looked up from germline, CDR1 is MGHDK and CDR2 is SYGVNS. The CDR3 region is CASRDPGNTIYF. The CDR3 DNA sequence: TGTGCCAGCAGGGATCCTGGAAACACCATATATTTT.

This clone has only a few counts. CDR3 residues: CASSLTPYSNQPQHF. The CDR3 nucleotides are TGCGCCAGCAGCTTGACACCGTATAGCAATCAGCCCCAGCATTTT. The chain recombines TRBV5-1 with TRBJ1-5; D unclear. CDR1 is SGHRS, CDR2 YFSETQ, per germline. The CDR3 contains 15 residues. V lost 1 base and J 0 bases, leaving 8 bases between the germline ends.

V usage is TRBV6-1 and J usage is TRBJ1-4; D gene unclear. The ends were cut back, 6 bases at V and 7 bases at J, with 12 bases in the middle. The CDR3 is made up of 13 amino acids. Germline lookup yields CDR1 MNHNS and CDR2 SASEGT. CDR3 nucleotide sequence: TGTGCCAGCAGAGAGGTTCGGGGTGAAAAACTGTTTTTT. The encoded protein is CASREVRGEKLFF.

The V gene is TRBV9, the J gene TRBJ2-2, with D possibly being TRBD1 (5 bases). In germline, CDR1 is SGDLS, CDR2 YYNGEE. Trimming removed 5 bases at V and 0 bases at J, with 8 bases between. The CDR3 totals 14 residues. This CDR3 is CASRETANTGELFF. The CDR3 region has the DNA TGTGCCAGCAGAGAGACAGCGAACACCGGGGAGCTGTTTTTT.

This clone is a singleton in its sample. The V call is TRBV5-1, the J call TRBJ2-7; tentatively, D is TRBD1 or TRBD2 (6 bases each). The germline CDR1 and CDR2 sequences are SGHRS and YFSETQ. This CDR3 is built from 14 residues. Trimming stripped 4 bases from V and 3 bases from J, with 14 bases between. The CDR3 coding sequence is TGCGCCAGCAGCCCGACGGGGGCATACTACGAGCAGTACTTC. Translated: CASSPTGAYYEQYF.